These 25 T cell receptor beta chains originate from one sample sequenced in a study of blood T cell repertoires in COVID-19. Measured with immunoSEQ multiplex PCR; TCRdb has only the in-frame clones, and not every one. The sample lists about 140,000 clones, 80% to 90% seen once, with about 37% in the top ten. Input material: peripheral blood. These TCRs come from a man aged 50 to 60 who had recovered from COVID-19.

V gene TRBV4-3 combines with J gene TRBJ2-5, with 8 positions matching TRBD2. Trimming took 1 base from V and 4 from J; bases not matched to a gene: 11. The CDR3 has 17 residues. Germline loops: CDR1 LGHNA, CDR2 YSLEER. In DNA form, the CDR3 reads TGCGCCAGCAGCCAAGGTGGCGCAGCGGGGGCCTTAGAGACCCAGTACTTC. This translates into CASSQGGAAGALETQYF.

The chain uses TRBV29-1 and TRBJ1-1; D not resolved. The CDR3 has 13 amino acids. The germline gives CDR1 SQVTM, CDR2 ANQGSEA. The V gene lost 5 bases and the J gene lost 3 bases, with 13 bases spanning the gap. CDR3 amino acids: CSVKTSGDTEAFF. CDR3 nucleotide sequence: TGCAGCGTTAAAACTAGCGGAGACACTGAAGCTTTCTTT.

This clone was seen only a few times. The chain couples TRBV2 to TRBJ1-3, with 7 bases that match TRBD1. CDR3 length: 16 residues. V trimming: 2 bases; J trimming: 0 bases; junction bases outside the gene matches: 4. The germline V gene has CDR1 SNHLY and CDR2 FYNNEI. CDR3 in amino acids: CASSELSGGSGNTIYF. The CDR3 nucleotides are TGTGCCAGCAGTGAACTTTCAGGGGGCTCTGGAAACACCATATATTTT. The variable domain in full, completed from reference TRBV2 and TRBJ1-3, reads EPEVTQTPSHQVTQMGQEVILRCVPISNHLYFYWYRQILGQKVEFLVSFYNNEISEKSEIFDDQFSVERPDGSNFTLKIRSTKLEDSAMYFCASSELSGGSGNTIYFGEGSWLTVV.

This chain uses TRBV19 with TRBJ2-5; 9 nucleotides match TRBD1. V shed 8 bases, J shed 5 bases, and the junction held 6 bases outside the gene matches. The V gene's germline CDR1 is LNHDA and CDR2 SQIVND (reference sequence). The CDR3 runs to 13 residues. The CDR3 spells CASGDRDRETQYF. For the CDR3, the DNA is TGTGCCAGTGGGGACAGGGATAGGGAGACCCAGTACTTC.

The chain recombines TRBV15 with TRBJ1-4; D is undetermined. The CDR3 sequence is 13 residues long. With 3 bases removed from V and 6 bases from J, the gap between germline ends came to 8 bases. The germline CDR1 and CDR2 sequences are LNHNV and YYDKDF (reference sequence). Here the CDR3 reads CATSSSQDEKLFF. CDR3 coding DNA: TGTGCCACCAGCAGTTCCCAGGATGAAAAACTGTTTTTT.

This clone was observed a few times. The chain is built from TRBV19 and TRBJ1-5, with D uncertain. Trimming pared 3 bases from V and 2 bases from J, leaving 11 bases between. From germline, CDR1 is LNHDA and CDR2 SQIVND (reference sequence). This CDR3 spans 15 amino acids. CDR3 residues: CASSISGFGNQPQHF. In DNA, the CDR3 is TGTGCCAGTAGTATTAGCGGGTTTGGCAATCAGCCCCAGCATTTT. The full variable domain, rest sourced from reference TRBV19 and TRBJ1-5, is DGGITQSPKYLFRKEGQNVTLSCEQNLNHDAMYWYRQDPGQGLRLIYYSQIVNDFQKGDIAEGYSVSREKKESFPLTVTSAQKNPTAFYLCASSISGFGNQPQHFGDGTRLSIL.

The chain combines TRBV6-5 with TRBJ1-1; D is undetermined. V lost 6 bases and J 1 base, leaving 9 bases between the germline ends. CDR3 size: 13 residues. CDR1 MNHEY and CDR2 SVGAGI come from the germline V gene. Written as DNA, the CDR3 is TGTGCCAGCAGCCACCTAACGAACACTGAAGCTTTCTTT. It is translated as CASSHLTNTEAFF.

The sample holds one count of this clone. The chain has TRBV9 and TRBJ2-7, with 7 nucleotides matching TRBD1. V dropped 4 bases and J dropped 4; count of bases not matched to a gene: 8. The CDR3 consists of 14 residues. Germline V gives CDR1 SGDLS, CDR2 YYNGEE. This chain's CDR3 is CASSLTDRDYEQYF. CDR3 bases: TGTGCCAGCAGCTTAACCGACAGGGATTACGAGCAGTACTTC.

The rearrangement uses TRBV6-6 and TRBJ2-7; 11 bases are a match to TRBD1. V trimming: 5 bases; J trimming: 2 bases; junction bases outside the gene matches: 14. Germline lookup yields CDR1 MNHNY and CDR2 SVGAGI (reference sequence). The CDR3 is made up of 18 amino acids. In nucleotides, the CDR3 is TGTGCCAGCAGTCGATATATAACCGGGACAGGGGGAACCTACGAGCAGTACTTC. This encodes CASSRYITGTGGTYEQYF.

V gene TRBV27 combines with J gene TRBJ2-7; tentative D call: TRBD2 (5 bases). The CDR3 is 16 residues long. Trimming removed 5 bases at V and 2 bases at J, with 19 bases between. Germline lookup yields CDR1 MNHEY and CDR2 SMNVEV (reference sequence). CDR3: CASSPYRGQPPYEQYF. For the CDR3, the DNA is TGTGCCAGCAGTCCCTACCGAGGGCAGCCGCCCTACGAGCAGTACTTC.

The V call is TRBV15, the J call TRBJ2-5; TRBD1 might be the D (5 bases). This CDR3 has 14 amino acids. CDR1 and CDR2 (germline): LNHNV, YYDKDF (reference sequence). The ends were cut back, 8 bases at V and 4 bases at J, with 17 bases in the middle. CDR3 DNA sequence: TGTGCCACCGAAAGCTCGGTCAGGGCAGAGACCCAGTACTTC. Amino acid sequence: CATESSVRAETQYF.

This rearrangement joins TRBV9 to TRBJ2-5, with TRBD2 matching 7 bases. The CDR3 contains 13 residues. CDR1 is SGDLS and CDR2 is YYNGEE in the germline V gene. J gave up 5 bases and V 2 bases, and 3 bases lay outside the gene matches. CDR3 bases: TGTGCCAGCAGCGTTCGGGGGGTGGAGACCCAGTACTTC. Translating it yields CASSVRGVETQYF.

This rearrangement joins TRBV7-9 to TRBJ1-2, with D perhaps TRBD1 (5 bases). V was clipped by 6 bases and J by 7 bases, with 24 bases between them. Germline V gene data show CDR1 as SEHNR and CDR2 as FQNEAQ (reference sequence). This CDR3 has 16 amino acids. The CDR3 is CASRGPGYNLSSGYTF. Here the CDR3 DNA reads TGTGCCAGCAGGGGCCCAGGGTACAATCTCTCCAGTGGCTACACCTTC.

This clone showed up just once. This sample also contains other DNA sequences that code for the same CDR3. The J gene is TRBJ1-3, the V gene TRBV12-5; D gene ambiguous. This CDR3 region has 15 residues. The V and J ends lost 0 bases and 1 base respectively, with 7 bases between them. The germline CDR1 and CDR2 sequences are LGHNT and FRNRAP. The CDR3 is CASGLVTGSGNTIYF. The DNA of the CDR3 is TGTGCTAGTGGTTTGGTAACCGGGTCTGGAAACACCATATATTTT.

The gene calls are TRBV19 and TRBJ2-1, with TRBD1 as a possible D gene (7 bases). Germline CDR1 LNHDA, CDR2 SQIVND (reference sequence). Trimming pared 1 base from V and 3 bases from J, leaving 13 bases between. The CDR3 consists of 16 residues. Here the CDR3 DNA reads TGTGCCAGTAGTATAGGAAGCAGGGGGGTCTACAATGAGCAGTTCTTC. Translated: CASSIGSRGVYNEQFF. Filled out from reference TRBV19 and TRBJ2-1, the complete variable domain reads DGGITQSPKYLFRKEGQNVTLSCEQNLNHDAMYWYRQDPGQGLRLIYYSQIVNDFQKGDIAEGYSVSREKKESFPLTVTSAQKNPTAFYLCASSIGSRGVYNEQFFGPGTRLTVL.

J is TRBJ2-1 and V is TRBV9, with 10 bases aligning to TRBD2. Germline V gene sequence: CDR1 SGDLS, CDR2 YYNGEE. V lost 2 bases to trimming and J lost 8 bases; unmatched junction nucleotides: 7. The CDR3 runs 15 residues. CDR3 nucleotides: TGTGCCAGCAGCGTGCCTAGCGGGAGACTCGATGAGCAGTTCTTC. Amino acid sequence: CASSVPSGRLDEQFF.

This rearrangement joins TRBV20-1 to TRBJ1-2, with D unresolved. The germline CDR1 and CDR2 sequences are DFQATT and SNEGSKA (reference sequence). Trimming took 0 bases from V and 8 from J, leaving 4 bases between them. The CDR3 length is 10 residues. The CDR3 nucleotides read TGCAGTGCTAGAGACAGGGGCTACACCTTC. Protein sequence: CSARDRGYTF.

This chain connects TRBV5-4 to TRBJ2-7, with 7 bases identical to TRBD1. Germline V gives CDR1 SGHNT, CDR2 YYREEE (reference sequence). This CDR3 is built from 13 residues. V shed 1 base and J 2 bases; nucleotides not matched to a gene: 0. CDR3 loop: CASSLQGAYEQYF. The CDR3 DNA is TGTGCCAGCAGCTTGCAGGGGGCCTACGAGCAGTACTTC. The full variable domain, its missing parts supplied by reference TRBV5-4 and TRBJ2-7, is ETGVTQSPTHLIKTRGQQVTLRCSSQSGHNTVSWYQQALGQGPQFIFQYYREEENGRGNFPPRFSGLQFPNYSSELNVNALELDDSALYLCASSLQGAYEQYFGPGTRLTVT.

This chain links TRBV4-3 with TRBJ2-5, with D possibly being TRBD2 (6 bases). V shed 4 bases and J shed 1 base, with 10 bases lying between them. The CDR3 runs to 14 residues. CDR1 is LGHNA and CDR2 is YSLEER in the germline V gene. The CDR3 region is CASSLNGGQETQYF. In DNA form, the CDR3 reads TGCGCCAGCAGCCTTAACGGGGGCCAAGAGACCCAGTACTTC.

V usage is TRBV13 and J usage is TRBJ1-4, with 8 positions matching TRBD1. Germline V lookup: CDR1 PRHDT, CDR2 FYEKMQ (reference sequence). The CDR3 is made up of 16 amino acids. Losses at the gene ends were 2 bases for V and 8 bases for J; bases not matched to a gene: 10. The CDR3 sequence is CASSLYHGQGGEKLFF. CDR3 nucleotide sequence: TGTGCCAGCAGCTTATATCACGGACAGGGAGGGGAAAAACTGTTTTTT.

The genes are TRBV5-1 and TRBJ1-2; D may be TRBD1 (6 bases). CDR1 is SGHRS, CDR2 YFSETQ, per germline. The CDR3 covers 12 residues. Deletions cut 5 bases from V and 2 bases from J, with 7 bases between. The CDR3 DNA sequence: TGCGCCAGCAGAGGGGGAAACTATGGCTACACCTTC. This translates into CASRGGNYGYTF.

The V call is TRBV27, the J call TRBJ1-4; 7 bases fit TRBD1. V gave up 5 bases and J gave up 11 bases; unmatched junction bases: 17. This CDR3 region has 16 residues. The germline V gene encodes CDR1 MNHEY and CDR2 SMNVEV (reference sequence). The CDR3 loop is CASSPAMTGPIVKLFF. The CDR3 DNA sequence: TGTGCCAGCAGTCCAGCAATGACAGGGCCCATAGTGAAACTGTTTTTT.

The V call is TRBV19, the J call TRBJ1-2; tentatively, D is TRBD1 (5 bases). Germline V CDR1 and CDR2: LNHDA, SQIVND (reference sequence). V was trimmed by 7 bases and J by 0 bases, leaving 9 bases between them. This CDR3 has 13 amino acids. Written as DNA, the CDR3 is TGTGCCAGTATCGGCAGGGCTAACTATGGCTACACCTTC. This sequence encodes CASIGRANYGYTF.

The chain uses TRBV9 and TRBJ1-4; D is unclear. The germline gives CDR1 SGDLS, CDR2 YYNGEE. V lost 1 base, J lost 1 base, and 8 bases lay in between. This CDR3 spans 15 amino acids. The CDR3 DNA reads as TGTGCCAGCAGCGTACTTGGAGGAACTAATGAAAAACTGTTTTTT. Translating it yields CASSVLGGTNEKLFF.

This clone was counted once. The CDR3 spells CASSIRPRANTGELFF. Written as DNA, the CDR3 is TGTGCCAGTAGTATCCGACCCAGGGCGAACACCGGGGAGCTGTTTTTT. This sequence joins TRBV19 and TRBJ2-2, with a tentative D call TRBD1 (5 bases). CDR1 LNHDA and CDR2 SQIVND come from the germline V gene (reference sequence). The CDR3 covers 16 residues. V was pared by 3 bases and J by 0 bases, with 11 bases between.